These 22 T cell receptor beta chains were all obtained from the same sample, sequenced in a study of cytomegalovirus exposure and HLA in healthy donors. Clones were sequenced by immunoSEQ multiplex PCR, and TCRdb holds only the in-frame ones, with some missing. The profile shows about 120,000 clones, 85% to 90% of them singletons. The sequenced material came from PBMCs. The receptors were sampled from a woman younger than 45 in good health and CMV-seropositive.

This chain joins TRBV6-6 and TRBJ2-3; 10 positions match TRBD2. CDR3 size: 16 residues. Germline lookup yields CDR1 MNHNY and CDR2 SVGAGI (reference sequence). V gave up 4 bases and J gave up 1 base; unmatched junction bases: 5. The CDR3 here is CASSWVTSGGTDTQYF. CDR3 nucleotide sequence: TGTGCCAGCAGTTGGGTTACTAGCGGGGGCACAGATACGCAGTATTTT.

The chain couples TRBV6-5 to TRBJ2-7; the match to TRBD2 covers 9 bases. Germline CDR1 MNHEY, CDR2 SVGAGI. Trimming at V came to 6 bases and at J to 3 bases, leaving 6 bases not matched to a gene. CDR3 size: 14 residues. In nucleotides, the CDR3 is TGTGCCAGCAGCAGGACTAGCGTACGCTACGAGCAGTACTTC. Translated, it gives CASSRTSVRYEQYF.

The genes are TRBV7-9 and TRBJ1-2; 8 nucleotides align to TRBD1. The V gene end was trimmed by 5 bases and the J gene end by 2 bases; junction bases not matched to a gene: 1. CDR1 SEHNR and CDR2 FQNEAQ come from the germline V gene (reference sequence). The CDR3 loop spans 13 amino acids. CDR3 loop: CASSRDRNYGYTF. CDR3 DNA: TGTGCCAGCAGCCGGGACAGGAACTATGGCTACACCTTC. Filled out from reference TRBV7-9 and TRBJ1-2, the complete variable domain reads DTGVSQNPRHKITKRGQNVTFRCDPISEHNRLYWYRQTLGQGPEFLTYFQNEAQLEKSRLLSDRFSAERPKGSFSTLEIQRTEQGDSAMYLCASSRDRNYGYTFGSGTRLTVV.

The V and J genes are TRBV6-1 and TRBJ2-5; TRBD2 matches at 8 bases. The CDR3 length is 15 residues. The V segment lost 2 bases and the J segment 5 bases; nucleotides outside the gene matches: 7. Germline CDR1 reads MNHNS; CDR2 reads SASEGT. The CDR3 DNA reads TGTGCCAGCAGTGAATGGGGACTAGGGGTCGAGACCCAGTACTTC. Its translation: CASSEWGLGVETQYF.

This clone was detected ten times or more. This rearrangement joins TRBV6-6 to TRBJ1-5, with TRBD1 identical over 8 bases. This CDR3 comprises 15 residues. The V segment lost 6 bases and the J segment 2 bases; nucleotides outside the gene matches: 6. CDR1 and CDR2 from the germline V gene are MNHNY and SVGAGI (reference sequence). The CDR3, as DNA: TGTGCCAGCAGAGTAACAGGGGGAGGCAATCAGCCCCAGCATTTT. Protein sequence: CASRVTGGGNQPQHF.

This clone was picked up one time. The V call is TRBV7-9, the J call TRBJ2-7; possible D gene TRBD1, 6 bases. The CDR3 spans 15 residues. The germline V and J ends were trimmed by 5 bases and 2 bases, with 16 bases remaining between them. Looked up from germline, CDR1 is SEHNR and CDR2 is FQNEAQ (reference sequence). CDR3: CASSQGQSLTYEQYF. CDR3 DNA sequence: TGTGCCAGCAGCCAGGGACAAAGCTTAACCTACGAGCAGTACTTC.

This chain connects TRBV5-1 to TRBJ1-4, with 7 bases lining up with TRBD1. CDR1 is SGHRS, CDR2 YFSETQ, per germline. Losses at the gene ends were 4 bases for V and 4 bases for J; bases not matched to a gene: 7. CDR3 length: 15 amino acids. The CDR3: CASSPGTASNEKLFF. CDR3 in DNA: TGCGCCAGCAGCCCGGGGACAGCCAGTAATGAAAAACTGTTTTTT. Together with reference TRBV5-1 and TRBJ1-4, the CDR3 gives the full variable domain: KAGVTQTPRYLIKTRGQQVTLSCSPISGHRSVSWYQQTPGQGLQFLFEYFSETQRNKGNFPGRFSGRQFSNSRSEMNVSTLELGDSALYLCASSPGTASNEKLFFGSGTQLSVL.

V is TRBV27 and J is TRBJ1-1; D gene ambiguous. The CDR3 is 15 residues long. Trimming left V 4 bases short and J 0 bases short, with 12 bases between. Germline lookup yields CDR1 MNHEY and CDR2 SMNVEV (reference sequence). This CDR3 is CASSSSRKVNTEAFF. CDR3 sequence (DNA): TGTGCCAGCAGTTCCTCCAGGAAGGTGAACACTGAAGCTTTCTTT.

The chain recombines TRBV19 with TRBJ2-2; maybe TRBD2 (6 bases). Trimming shortened V by 11 bases and J by 6 bases, and 19 bases separated the two germline ends. This CDR3 has 14 amino acids. Germline CDR1 reads LNHDA; CDR2 reads SQIVND (reference sequence). The DNA of the CDR3 is TGTGCCTCACGCGGGGAGAGGAAGGCCGGGGAGCTGTTTTTT. This translates into CASRGERKAGELFF.

The chain has TRBV10-2 and TRBJ2-1; D unclear. Germline V gives CDR1 WSHSY, CDR2 SAAADI. Trimming pared 7 bases from V and 5 bases from J, leaving 6 bases between. There are 11 residues in the CDR3. CDR3 sequence reads: CASNADNEQFF. The CDR3 region has the DNA TGCGCCAGCAATGCGGACAATGAGCAGTTCTTC.

This chain joins TRBV4-1 and TRBJ1-4; D not certain. The V end was cut by 1 base, the J end by 11 bases, with 11 bases between. Germline lookup yields CDR1 MGHRA and CDR2 YSYEKL. The CDR3 covers 13 residues. This CDR3 is CASSQVLGGKLFF. The DNA for the CDR3 is TGCGCCAGCAGCCAAGTTCTTGGAGGGAAACTGTTTTTT.

This rearrangement joins TRBV7-3 to TRBJ2-1; 10 bases line up with TRBD2. This CDR3 comprises 15 residues. The V gene's germline CDR1 is SGHTA and CDR2 FQGTGA. The V segment lost 5 bases and the J segment 5 bases; nucleotides outside the gene matches: 6. CDR3 sequence reads: CASSPKREGNNEQFF. The CDR3 nucleotides are TGTGCCAGCAGCCCAAAGCGGGAGGGAAACAATGAGCAGTTCTTC.

This chain links TRBV2 with TRBJ2-2; 9 positions agree with TRBD2. The junction had 6 bases not matched to a gene; V was cut back by 6 bases and J by 4 bases. The CDR3 totals 15 residues. CDR1 SNHLY and CDR2 FYNNEI come from the germline V gene. CDR3 bases: TGTGCCAGCAGGATAGCGGGAGAGCCCACCGGGGAGCTGTTTTTT. This gives the protein CASRIAGEPTGELFF.

The gene calls are TRBV18 and TRBJ2-7, with 12 bases fitting TRBD2. V was clipped by 0 bases and J by 5 bases; unmatched bases: 11. The CDR3 is 18 residues long. Germline assignment: CDR1 KGHSH and CDR2 LQKENI. The chain's CDR3 is CASSPPLTSGRTPNEQYF. CDR3 coding DNA: TGTGCCAGCTCACCACCGCTTACTAGCGGGAGGACGCCTAACGAGCAGTACTTC.

This CDR3 reads CASSLGIPGQGQPQHF. In nucleotides, the CDR3 is TGTGCCAGCAGTTTAGGGATCCCGGGACAGGGGCAGCCCCAGCATTTT. The chain joins TRBV27 to TRBJ1-5; TRBD1 matches at 10 bases. This CDR3 has 16 amino acids. Looked up from germline, CDR1 is MNHEY and CDR2 is SMNVEV (reference sequence). Trimming removed 2 bases from V and 7 bases from J; junction bases left unmatched: 8.

V and J are TRBV9 and TRBJ1-2, with 7 bases aligning to TRBD1. The V segment lost 4 bases and the J segment 2 bases; nucleotides outside the gene matches: 2. CDR3 length equals 13 residues. Germline loops: CDR1 SGDLS, CDR2 YYNGEE. Written as DNA, the CDR3 is TGTGCCAGCAGCCCGGACAGGAACTATGGCTACACCTTC. Translation gives CASSPDRNYGYTF.

J is TRBJ2-7 and V is TRBV5-1, with D perhaps matching TRBD2 (5 bases). Germline CDR1 reads SGHRS; CDR2 reads YFSETQ. This CDR3 comprises 13 residues. V lost 4 bases, J lost 3 bases, and 11 bases lay in between. The CDR3 DNA reads TGCGCCAGCAGCCCCGGGGATCTCTACGAGCAGTACTTC. Residues: CASSPGDLYEQYF.

This chain uses TRBV5-1 with TRBJ2-3; TRBD1 matches 10 bases. Germline CDR1 reads SGHRS; CDR2 reads YFSETQ. Unmatched junction bases numbered 9, after V lost 1 base and J lost 7 bases. The CDR3 has 16 residues. CDR3 nucleotides: TGCGCCAGCAGCTTGAACGGACAGGGGGAGGTGAATACGCAGTATTTT. It translates to CASSLNGQGEVNTQYF.

The gene calls are TRBV28 and TRBJ2-1, with 9 bases fitting TRBD1. J was trimmed by 4 bases and V by 2 bases; bases with no gene match: 3. The CDR3 is 15 amino acids. Germline values: CDR1 MDHEN, CDR2 SYDVKM. CDR3 bases: TGTGCCAGCAGTTTAGGGGACAGGGTTTACAATGAGCAGTTCTTC. Translating it yields CASSLGDRVYNEQFF.

The chain uses TRBV2 and TRBJ2-7; 8 bases fit TRBD2. V gave up 9 bases and J gave up 2 bases; unmatched junction bases: 12. This CDR3 spans 15 amino acids. The germline V gene encodes CDR1 SNHLY and CDR2 FYNNEI. For the CDR3, the DNA is TGTGCCAGTCTTTCTCTAGCGGGCATAACCTACGAGCAGTACTTC. Translating gives CASLSLAGITYEQYF.

The V gene is TRBV13, the J gene TRBJ2-1; D uncertain. The V gene's germline CDR1 is PRHDT and CDR2 FYEKMQ (reference sequence). The CDR3 spans 14 residues. Trimming removed 6 bases from V and 3 bases from J, with 12 bases in between. The DNA of the CDR3 is TGTGCCAGCAGGCGCGCGGTGGGCTACAATGAGCAGTTCTTC. Translating it yields CASRRAVGYNEQFF.

The chain carries TRBV5-4 and TRBJ2-1; 12 nucleotides align to TRBD2. The V gene's germline CDR1 is SGHNT and CDR2 YYREEE (reference sequence). The CDR3 totals 18 residues. The J segment lost 5 bases and the V segment lost 3 bases, leaving 12 bases of the junction unmatched. The CDR3 nucleotides are TGTGCCAGCAGCTCTAGGACTAGCGGGGTCGGCGGTAACAATGAGCAGTTCTTC. It translates to CASSSRTSGVGGNNEQFF.